The 3 T cell receptor beta chains given below trace back to one sample, sequenced in a study of radiotherapy plus CTLA-4 blockade in lung cancer. Data came from immunoSEQ multiplex PCR; TCRdb stores just in-frame clones and leaves some out. Of 55,000 to 80,000 clones listed, roughly 84% were seen once; the top ten hold 35% to 45%. The sequenced sample was peripheral blood, obtained from a patient treated with radiotherapy plus ipilimumab. The receptors derive from a human donor with non-small cell lung cancer that progressed on radiotherapy plus ipilimumab.

J is TRBJ2-7 and V is TRBV30; D may be TRBD1 (6 bases). V lost 2 bases and J 2 bases, leaving 10 bases between the germline ends. This CDR3 is built from 13 residues. Germline CDR1 and CDR2: GTSNPN and SVGIG (reference sequence). The CDR3 sequence is CAWSHRVTYEQYF. CDR3 DNA sequence: TGTGCCTGGAGTCACAGGGTTACCTACGAGCAGTACTTC.

The chain uses TRBV27 and TRBJ2-7; D might be TRBD2 (7 bases). This CDR3 is 13 amino acids long. V was clipped by 6 bases and J by 6 bases, with 15 bases between them. Germline V gene data show CDR1 as MNHEY and CDR2 as SMNVEV (reference sequence). CDR3 protein: CASRYRRGGEQYF. The DNA for the CDR3 is TGTGCCAGCAGATACAGAAGGGGGGGCGAGCAGTACTTC.

This chain joins TRBV14 and TRBJ1-1; D is unresolved. The CDR3 runs 15 residues. Trimming removed 4 bases from V and 1 base from J, with 13 bases in between. Germline V lookup: CDR1 SGHDN, CDR2 FVKESK. CDR3 protein: CASSPWGGPNTEAFF. CDR3 coding DNA: TGTGCCAGCAGCCCCTGGGGAGGGCCGAACACTGAAGCTTTCTTT.